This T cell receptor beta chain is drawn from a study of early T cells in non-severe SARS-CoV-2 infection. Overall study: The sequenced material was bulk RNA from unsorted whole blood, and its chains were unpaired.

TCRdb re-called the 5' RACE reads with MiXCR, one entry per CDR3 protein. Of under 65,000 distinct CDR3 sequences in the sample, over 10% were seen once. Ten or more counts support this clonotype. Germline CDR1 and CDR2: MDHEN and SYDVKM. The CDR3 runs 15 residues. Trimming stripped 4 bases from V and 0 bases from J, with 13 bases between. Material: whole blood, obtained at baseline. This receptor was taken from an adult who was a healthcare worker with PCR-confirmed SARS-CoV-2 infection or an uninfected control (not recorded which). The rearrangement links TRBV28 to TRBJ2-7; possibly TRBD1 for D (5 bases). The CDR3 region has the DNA TGTGCCAGCAGTTCGCCGGGCAGGGCCTCCTACGAGCAGTACTTC. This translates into CASSSPGRASYEQYF. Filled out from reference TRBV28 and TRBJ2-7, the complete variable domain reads DVKVTQSSRYLVKRTGEKVFLECVQDMDHENMFWYRQDPGLGLRLIYFSYDVKMKEKGDIPEGYSVSREKKERFSLILESASTNQTSMYLCASSSPGRASYEQYFGPGTRLTVT.